This T cell receptor beta chain was documented in a study of blood T cell repertoires in COVID-19. The repertoire was sequenced with immunoSEQ multiplex PCR; TCRdb's copy has only in-frame clones and lacks some. Among hundreds of thousands of clones listed, roughly 90% were seen once. The source material was PBMCs or T cells enriched from blood (not recorded which). The source of this sequence is a woman aged 25 to 39 who had recovered from COVID-19.

The CDR3 region is CASSHLRDSLNTGELFF. The CDR3, as DNA: TGTGCCAGCAGCCACCTCCGGGACAGCTTAAACACCGGGGAGCTGTTTTTT. V and J are TRBV11-2 and TRBJ2-2; TRBD1 matches 7 bases. The V segment lost 5 bases and the J segment 2 bases; nucleotides outside the gene matches: 11. Germline CDR1 is SGHAT and CDR2 is FQNNGV. The CDR3 has 17 amino acids.